This T cell receptor (beta chain) was sequenced in a study of technical replicates of blood from several donors (dated 2017 in TCRdb). Receptors were amplified or captured by the immunoSEQ multiplex PCR assay. Sourced from immuneACCESS, this table was stored by TCRdb with only in-frame sequences that have V and J called. A share of the clones is absent; for the studies checked, an unresolved V gene accounts for under half, and the remainder has no known explanation. For this sample the table gives about 81,000 clones, of which about 96% were detected only once. 0.2% of the sample goes to the ten largest clones. Concerning this clone: Its recognized antigen is unknown. No per-base quality is available; no much larger clone lies one base away.

From the cysteine up to the phenylalanine, the CDR3 has a length of 19 residues. Kept here is only the CDR3 DNA, which spans 57 bases and is read in frame from base 1. CDR1 WNHNN and CDR2 SYGVQD were looked up in the germline V gene (reference sequence). The junction shows trimming of 0 bases on V and 8 bases on J, plus 25 bases between the germline ends. The rearrangement joined TRBV10-1 to TRBJ1-4; no D gene is confidently identified. The receptor was derived from a human donor in good health. Material: T cells isolated from PBMCs. CDR3 loop: CASSESFVVGSREREKLFF. The DNA reads TGCGCCAGCAGTGAGTCGTTTGTCGTCGGGTCCCGGGAGCGAGAAAAACTGTTTTTT.